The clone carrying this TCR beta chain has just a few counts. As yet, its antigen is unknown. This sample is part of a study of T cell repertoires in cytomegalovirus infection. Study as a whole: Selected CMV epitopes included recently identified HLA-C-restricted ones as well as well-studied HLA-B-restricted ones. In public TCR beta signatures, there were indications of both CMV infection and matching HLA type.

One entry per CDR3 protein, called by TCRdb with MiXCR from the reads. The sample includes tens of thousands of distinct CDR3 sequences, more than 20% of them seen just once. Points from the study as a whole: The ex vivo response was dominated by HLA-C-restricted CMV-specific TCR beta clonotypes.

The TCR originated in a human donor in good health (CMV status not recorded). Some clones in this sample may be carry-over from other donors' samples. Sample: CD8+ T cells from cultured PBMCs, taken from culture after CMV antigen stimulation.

The chain's CDR3 is CASSAGRGTNQPQHF. CDR3 DNA: TGTGCCAGCAGCGCCGGACGGGGGACTAATCAGCCCCAGCATTTT. The gene calls are TRBV9 and TRBJ1-5, with D possibly being TRBD1 (5 bases). The germline CDR1 and CDR2 sequences are SGDLS and YYNGEE. The CDR3 totals 15 residues. V was pared by 3 bases and J by 4 bases, with 14 bases between.